The 15 T cell receptor beta chains reported below all come from one sample, sequenced in a study of T cell changes during pregnancy in multiple sclerosis. Sequenced by immunoSEQ multiplex PCR; TCRdb stores in-frame clones only, minus some. Among some 100,000 clones listed, more than 80% were seen once. This sample comprised peripheral blood, obtained in the second trimester of pregnancy. The source of these receptors is a female donor with multiple sclerosis, enrolled in a pregnancy study.

The chain has TRBV6-6 and TRBJ2-4, with unresolved D. Germline V gene sequence: CDR1 MNHNY, CDR2 SVGAGI (reference sequence). This CDR3 is 16 amino acids long. V was shortened by 6 bases and J by 1 base, with 16 bases between the two germline ends. The CDR3 region has the DNA TGTGCCAGCAGCCTCCCCCCCGGTCATGCCAAAAACATTCAGTACTTC. As protein: CASSLPPGHAKNIQYF.

This chain links TRBV11-2 with TRBJ2-1; TRBD1 matches 8 bases. With V trimmed by 6 bases and J by 7 bases, 14 bases remained unmatched. CDR3 length equals 16 residues. Germline-derived CDR1 and CDR2 are SGHAT and FQNNGV. The chain's CDR3 is CASSFRRTGIGNEQFF. The CDR3 DNA sequence: TGTGCCAGCAGTTTCCGTAGGACAGGGATAGGGAATGAGCAGTTCTTC.

The gene calls are TRBV9 and TRBJ2-1; 7 positions match TRBD2. Germline loops: CDR1 SGDLS, CDR2 YYNGEE. V lost 2 bases to trimming and J lost 13 bases; unmatched junction nucleotides: 21. This CDR3 is built from 17 residues. The CDR3 loop reads CASSVGPGLTLTMDQFF. Here the CDR3 DNA reads TGTGCCAGCAGCGTCGGTCCGGGACTAACGCTGACAATGGACCAGTTCTTC.

The chain joins TRBV28 to TRBJ2-6; D uncertain. V lost 10 bases and J lost 0, with 7 bases in between. The length of the CDR3 is 13 residues. CDR1 is MDHEN and CDR2 is SYDVKM in the germline V gene. CDR3: CATCLSGANVLTF. The CDR3 nucleotides are TGTGCCACCTGTCTCTCTGGGGCCAACGTCCTGACTTTC.

This chain joins TRBV21-1 and TRBJ1-2; the DNA was not used to check the table's D call, TRBD1. TRBV21-1 is recorded as a pseudogene. This CDR3 has 16 amino acids. The CDR3 region is CASSKERNRDGYGYTF. Written as DNA, the CDR3 is TGTGCCAGCAGCAAAGAAAGAAACAGGGATGGATATGGCTACACCTTC.

The chain carries TRBV18 and TRBJ1-1; tentatively, D is TRBD1 (5 bases). V gave up 2 bases and J gave up 0 bases, with 13 bases separating them. Germline V gene data show CDR1 as KGHSH and CDR2 as LQKENI. The CDR3 consists of 16 residues. The CDR3 reads CASSPTLDILNTEAFF. The CDR3 DNA reads TGTGCCAGCTCACCAACCCTGGACATCCTGAACACTGAAGCTTTCTTT. The complete variable domain, with remaining parts taken from reference TRBV18 and TRBJ1-1, reads NAGVMQNPRHLVRRRGQEARLRCSPMKGHSHVYWYRQLPEEGLKFMVYLQKENIIDESGMPKERFSAEFPKEGPSILRIQQVVRGDSAAYFCASSPTLDILNTEAFFGQGTRLTVV.

CDR3 DNA sequence: TGTGCCAGTAGTATTGAGGGATCTGATAATTCACCCCTCCACTTT. Its protein product is CASSIEGSDNSPLHF. V usage is TRBV19 and J usage is TRBJ1-6; no clear D gene. V was clipped by 3 bases and J by 5 bases, with 11 bases between them. The CDR3 extends over 15 amino acids. Germline V gives CDR1 LNHDA, CDR2 SQIVND (reference sequence).

The rearrangement uses TRBV28 and TRBJ1-5; 7 bases are shared with TRBD1. Germline V lookup: CDR1 MDHEN, CDR2 SYDVKM. V trimming: 6 bases; J trimming: 2 bases; junction bases outside the gene matches: 7. CDR3 size: 15 residues. The CDR3 bases are TGTGCCAGCAGGGGGACAGTTAGCGGCAATCAGCCCCAGCATTTT. Its translation is CASRGTVSGNQPQHF.

The CDR3: CASSYSGGPLRNEQFF. The CDR3 nucleotides read TGTGCCAGCAGTTACTCAGGGGGCCCTCTACGGAATGAGCAGTTCTTC. V usage is TRBV6-6 and J usage is TRBJ2-1; 7 bases map to TRBD1. The CDR3 is 16 residues long. Per germline, CDR1 MNHNY and CDR2 SVGAGI (reference sequence). V lost 0 bases and J lost 7; bases outside the gene matches: 9.

The chain has TRBV9 and TRBJ1-1, with 9 bases aligning to TRBD1. The CDR3 runs to 16 residues. With V trimmed by 1 base and J by 10 bases, 14 bases remained unmatched. Looked up from germline, CDR1 is SGDLS and CDR2 is YYNGEE. The CDR3 loop is CASSVSFGGTGRRAFF. The DNA of the CDR3 is TGTGCCAGCAGCGTAAGTTTTGGAGGGACAGGGCGGCGAGCTTTCTTT.

The chain has TRBV30 and TRBJ1-1, with D maybe TRBD1 (6 bases). Germline values: CDR1 GTSNPN, CDR2 SVGIG (reference sequence). The V end lost 1 base, the J end lost 7 bases, and 13 bases lay between the germline ends. The length of the CDR3 is 13 residues. CDR3 nucleotide sequence: TGTGCCTGGAGTGAACAGGGACGAGTTGAAGCTTTCTTT. Translated: CAWSEQGRVEAFF.

V is TRBV6-1 and J is TRBJ1-2; 8 bases agree with TRBD1. The CDR3 length is 15 residues. CDR1 is MNHNS, CDR2 SASEGT, per germline. With V trimmed by 6 bases and J by 0 bases, 6 bases remained unmatched. The CDR3 here is CASRTGQGPNYGYTF. Written as DNA, the CDR3 is TGTGCCAGCAGAACTGGACAGGGACCTAACTATGGCTACACCTTC.

The chain has TRBV2 and TRBJ1-5; TRBD1 aligns across 7 bases. Germline V gene sequence: CDR1 SNHLY, CDR2 FYNNEI. J was trimmed by 5 bases and V by 7 bases; bases with no gene match: 8. The CDR3 consists of 14 residues. The CDR3 loop is CASTVIDRDQPQHF. For the CDR3, the DNA is TGTGCCAGCACTGTAATCGACAGGGATCAGCCCCAGCATTTT. The variable domain in full, with the rest retrieved from reference TRBV2 and TRBJ1-5, is EPEVTQTPSHQVTQMGQEVILRCVPISNHLYFYWYRQILGQKVEFLVSFYNNEISEKSEIFDDQFSVERPDGSNFTLKIRSTKLEDSAMYFCASTVIDRDQPQHFGDGTRLSIL.

The CDR3 is CASSDVWAGETQYF. In nucleotides, the CDR3 is TGTGCCAGCAGTGATGTGTGGGCTGGAGAGACCCAGTACTTC. The V gene is TRBV6-1, the J gene TRBJ2-5; D gene uncertain. This CDR3 has 14 amino acids. V was pared by 3 bases and J by 4 bases, with 12 bases between. CDR1 MNHNS and CDR2 SASEGT come from the germline V gene.

The gene calls are TRBV30 and TRBJ1-2, with 9 bases identical to TRBD1. Germline V gene data show CDR1 as GTSNPN and CDR2 as SVGIG (reference sequence). V shed 1 base and J 4 bases; nucleotides not matched to a gene: 4. The CDR3 has 14 residues. CDR3 nucleotide sequence: TGTGCCTGGAGTGCGGGACAGGGCTTCTATGGCTACACCTTC. Protein: CAWSAGQGFYGYTF.